These 28 T cell receptor beta chains were all obtained from the same sample, sequenced in a study of cytomegalovirus exposure and HLA in healthy donors. PCR used 60 Vbeta primers and 13 Jbeta primers. Sequencing used immunoSEQ multiplex PCR; TCRdb keeps in-frame clones, though not all of them. In the table there are over 150,000 clones, approximately 80% of which are singletons. Material for sequencing was PBMCs. The receptors were sampled from a woman aged 40 to 55 in good health and CMV-seropositive.

The chain is built from TRBV7-2 and TRBJ2-5; TRBD2 matches at 8 bases. Germline V gives CDR1 SGHTA, CDR2 FQGNSA. The ends lost 6 bases at V and 2 bases at J; junction bases unmatched: 11. This CDR3 is 16 amino acids long. For the CDR3, the DNA is TGTGCCAGCAGTAGCCAAGGTCCGGGGGGGCAAGAGACCCAGTACTTC. Protein sequence: CASSSQGPGGQETQYF.

The rearrangement links TRBV6-5 to TRBJ1-3; maybe TRBD1 (6 bases). The CDR3 is made up of 15 amino acids. Germline V gives CDR1 MNHEY, CDR2 SVGAGI. Deletions cut 6 bases from V and 4 bases from J, with 16 bases between. CDR3 sequence reads: CASSRGGAWGNTIYF. In nucleotides, the CDR3 is TGTGCCAGCAGCCGGGGGGGCGCGTGGGGAAACACCATATATTTT.

This clone was seen just once. The CDR3 nucleotides are TGTGCCAGCAAAGTGGGTGCGGGTTCCACCGGGGAGCTGTTTTTT. This codes for CASKVGAGSTGELFF. This chain connects TRBV2 to TRBJ2-2, with a weak D call TRBD2 (5 bases). V was cut by 7 bases and J by 4 bases, with 16 bases left in between. Germline V gene lookup returns CDR1 SNHLY and CDR2 FYNNEI. The CDR3 covers 15 residues. Full variable domain (remainder filled in from reference TRBV2 and TRBJ2-2): EPEVTQTPSHQVTQMGQEVILRCVPISNHLYFYWYRQILGQKVEFLVSFYNNEISEKSEIFDDQFSVERPDGSNFTLKIRSTKLEDSAMYFCASKVGAGSTGELFFGEGSRLTVL.

The V and J genes are TRBV6-5 and TRBJ2-7; the D gene is possibly TRBD1 (6 bases). CDR1 and CDR2 (germline): MNHEY, SVGAGI. CDR3 size: 13 residues. V lost 10 bases and J 6 bases, leaving 19 bases between the germline ends. The CDR3 region has the DNA TGTGCCACCATTGATTCACAGGGCTCCGAGCAGTACTTC. It codes for CATIDSQGSEQYF.

This clone has only a few counts. The chain uses TRBV18 and TRBJ2-3, with 9 bases identical to TRBD1. V lost 2 bases, J lost 0 bases, and 6 bases stayed unmatched. Germline-derived CDR1 and CDR2 are KGHSH and LQKENI. The CDR3 has 17 residues. The DNA for the CDR3 is TGTGCCAGCTCACCATTGACAGGGGGACCTAGCACAGATACGCAGTATTTT. Protein product: CASSPLTGGPSTDTQYF.

The chain joins TRBV5-1 to TRBJ1-3; D may be TRBD1 (6 bases). The germline V gene has CDR1 SGHRS and CDR2 YFSETQ. V gave up 3 bases and J gave up 4 bases, with 11 bases separating them. The CDR3 contains 14 residues. CDR3 protein: CASSSQGTGNTIYF. CDR3 coding DNA: TGCGCCAGCAGCTCACAGGGAACAGGAAACACCATATATTTT.

This clone was seen once. The chain joins TRBV7-9 to TRBJ1-6; 7 positions match TRBD1. The length of the CDR3 is 14 residues. Germline V lookup: CDR1 SEHNR, CDR2 FQNEAQ (reference sequence). The J segment lost 7 bases and the V segment lost 6 bases, leaving 6 bases of the junction unmatched. The CDR3 protein is CASRYRGENSPLHF. CDR3 nucleotides: TGTGCCAGCAGATACAGGGGTGAGAATTCACCCCTCCACTTT.

Here the CDR3 reads CASSQRQGTGELFF. The DNA for the CDR3 is TGCGCCAGCAGCCAGCGACAGGGGACCGGGGAGCTGTTTTTT. The rearrangement uses TRBV4-3 and TRBJ2-2, with 8 nucleotides matching TRBD1. Trimming removed 3 bases from V and 5 bases from J; junction bases left unmatched: 2. CDR1 and CDR2 (germline): LGHNA, YSLEER. There are 14 residues in the CDR3.

V gene TRBV6-1 combines with J gene TRBJ2-2; possible D gene TRBD2, 7 bases. CDR3 size: 15 residues. Germline-derived CDR1 and CDR2 are MNHNS and SASEGT. V was cut by 9 bases and J by 3 bases, with 17 bases left in between. CDR3 sequence: CASSTYGGHTGELFF. The CDR3 nucleotides are TGTGCCAGTTCAACCTACGGGGGGCACACCGGGGAGCTGTTTTTT.

V and J are TRBV9 and TRBJ1-5, with D unclear. V lost 0 bases to trimming and J lost 5 bases, with 12 bases between them. In germline, CDR1 is SGDLS, CDR2 YYNGEE. This CDR3 has 15 residues. The CDR3 here is CASSVGEGSYQPQHF. The CDR3 region has the DNA TGTGCCAGCAGCGTAGGAGAGGGATCCTATCAGCCCCAGCATTTT.

The genes are TRBV6-5 and TRBJ1-6; 7 bases are a match to TRBD1. The germline gives CDR1 MNHEY, CDR2 SVGAGI. This CDR3 is 15 amino acids long. V lost 0 bases, J lost 6 bases, and 2 bases stayed unmatched. The CDR3 sequence: CASSYSWDSNSPLHF. Here the CDR3 DNA reads TGTGCCAGCAGTTACTCCTGGGACAGTAATTCACCCCTCCACTTT.

The CDR3 bases are TGTGCCAGCAGCTTGCAGGGTTCGGTGACCCAGTACTTC. Translation: CASSLQGSVTQYF. V gene TRBV5-8 combines with J gene TRBJ2-5; a weak D match, TRBD1 (5 bases). V lost 1 base and J lost 7, with 11 bases in between. The CDR3 length is 13 residues. Germline V CDR1 and CDR2: SGHTS, YDEGEE.

The V gene is TRBV14, the J gene TRBJ2-1, with D possibly TRBD1 on 5 matching bases. Germline V CDR1 and CDR2: SGHDN, FVKESK. Trimming cost V 2 bases and J 10 bases, with 12 bases left between them. This CDR3 is 13 amino acids long. CDR3 residues: CASSQQGPLEQFF. DNA for the CDR3: TGTGCCAGCAGCCAACAGGGCCCGCTGGAGCAGTTCTTC.

The table lists this clone with a few counts. The chain employs TRBV5-1 and TRBJ1-5; D possibly corresponds to TRBD1 (6 bases). The germline V gene encodes CDR1 SGHRS and CDR2 YFSETQ. The germline V and J ends were trimmed by 0 bases and 1 base, with 8 bases remaining between them. The CDR3 is 15 residues long. The CDR3 DNA follows: TGCGCCAGCAGCTTGGGGGGACACAGCAATCAGCCCCAGCATTTT. Its translation is CASSLGGHSNQPQHF.

This chain links TRBV12-5 with TRBJ1-5; no definite D call. Trimming took off 0 bases at V and 0 bases at J, with 12 bases between the two ends. CDR1 and CDR2 (germline): LGHNT, FRNRAP. The CDR3 covers 17 residues. This chain's CDR3 is CASGLVPGSLSNQPQHF. The CDR3 coding sequence is TGTGCTAGTGGTTTGGTCCCGGGGAGTCTTAGCAATCAGCCCCAGCATTTT.

The V gene is TRBV11-3, the J gene TRBJ1-1, with a tentative D call TRBD1 (6 bases). V dropped 0 bases and J dropped 8 bases, with 16 bases sitting between them. Per germline, CDR1 SGHNT and CDR2 YENEEA. This CDR3 is 15 amino acids long. DNA for the CDR3: TGTGCCAGCAGCTTAGATCGAGGGGACACCGGAGAAGCTTTCTTT. Its translation: CASSLDRGDTGEAFF.

This clone was observed a handful of times. V usage is TRBV5-1 and J usage is TRBJ1-3; TRBD1 aligns across 7 bases. CDR3 length: 18 amino acids. Germline V gives CDR1 SGHRS, CDR2 YFSETQ. V was pared by 0 bases and J by 0 bases, with 9 bases of the junction left unmatched. Here the CDR3 reads CASSLGSGTEFSGNTIYF. CDR3 in DNA: TGCGCCAGCAGCTTGGGTTCCGGGACAGAGTTCTCTGGAAACACCATATATTTT.

The J gene is TRBJ2-7, the V gene TRBV10-3, with 12 bases fitting TRBD1. CDR1 is ENHRY, CDR2 SYGVKD, per germline. After removal of 6 bases from V and 7 bases from J, the junction contained 28 bases not matched to a gene. The CDR3 is made up of 21 amino acids. The CDR3 nucleotides are TGTGCCATCAGCTCCAAGCGAACCTCCGGGACAGGGGGCCACCGAAAAGAGGAGCAGTACTTC. The encoded protein is CAISSKRTSGTGGHRKEEQYF.

The rearrangement links TRBV19 to TRBJ1-5; D gene uncertain. V lost 6 bases and J 0 bases, leaving 9 bases between the germline ends. CDR1 is LNHDA and CDR2 is SQIVND in the germline V gene (reference sequence). The CDR3 is made up of 14 amino acids. For the CDR3, the DNA is TGTGCCAGTAGCGGGGTTTATAGCAATCAGCCCCAGCATTTT. This translates into CASSGVYSNQPQHF.

The count of this clone is one. The chain couples TRBV29-1 to TRBJ1-1, with 7 bases lining up with TRBD1. The trim removed 7 bases at V and 5 bases at J, leaving 7 bases unmatched. The CDR3 runs 12 residues. Germline assignment: CDR1 SQVTM and CDR2 ANQGSEA. CDR3 residues: CSADRVGTEAFF. In nucleotides, the CDR3 is TGCAGCGCTGACAGGGTGGGGACTGAAGCTTTCTTT.

The gene calls are TRBV30 and TRBJ2-5, with D tentatively TRBD2 (5 bases). The CDR3 runs 12 residues. With 1 base removed from V and 7 bases from J, the gap between germline ends came to 10 bases. The germline gives CDR1 GTSNPN, CDR2 SVGIG (reference sequence). The CDR3 bases are TGTGCCTGGAGTGAAACCGCGGGGACCCAGTACTTC. It codes for CAWSETAGTQYF.

The V and J genes are TRBV10-2 and TRBJ2-5; 8 positions match TRBD2. Gene TRBJ2-7 matches the end of the DNA better, so the J call may be wrong. Per germline, CDR1 WSHSY and CDR2 SAAADI. The CDR3 has 16 amino acids. The CDR3 sequence: CASSPRGSGDSYEQYF. CDR3 in DNA: TGCGCCAGCAGTCCCCGGGGTAGCGGGGACTCCTACGAGCAGTACTTC.

The count of this clone is one. J is TRBJ1-5 and V is TRBV7-6, with D unclear. The CDR3 is made up of 14 amino acids. Germline loops: CDR1 SGHVS, CDR2 FNYEAQ. Trimming took off 4 bases at V and 3 bases at J, with 10 bases between the two ends. CDR3 nucleotide sequence: TGTGCCAGCAGCTCGGGGTGGGACAATCAGCCCCAGCATTTT. Translated: CASSSGWDNQPQHF.

This clone was seen just once. V and J are TRBV6-6 and TRBJ2-5; D call uncertain. CDR3 length equals 13 residues. Trimming stripped 2 bases from V and 7 bases from J, with 11 bases between. The germline V gene encodes CDR1 MNHNY and CDR2 SVGAGI (reference sequence). The CDR3 region is CASSYATARTQYF. CDR3 DNA: TGTGCCAGCAGTTACGCGACTGCCCGGACCCAGTACTTC.

A word on this clone: The sample holds other DNA sequences that translate to the same CDR3. The chain couples TRBV5-4 to TRBJ2-7, with unresolved D. Germline V CDR1 and CDR2: SGHNT, YYREEE (reference sequence). V lost 0 bases and J 2 bases, leaving 9 bases between the germline ends. The CDR3 length is 14 residues. The CDR3 sequence: CASSLGGTTYEQYF. CDR3 nucleotide sequence: TGTGCCAGCAGCTTGGGCGGTACTACCTACGAGCAGTACTTC.

The chain links TRBV20-1 to TRBJ2-7; a weak D match, TRBD1 (5 bases). CDR1 is DFQATT and CDR2 is SNEGSKA in the germline V gene (reference sequence). Trimming took 5 bases from V and 5 from J, leaving 10 bases between them. CDR3 length: 11 amino acids. The CDR3 here is CSAGRTNEQYF. DNA of the CDR3: TGCAGTGCTGGCCGGACAAACGAGCAGTACTTC.

The table lists this clone with a few counts. The V and J genes are TRBV7-9 and TRBJ1-1, with D possibly being TRBD1 (6 bases). The CDR3 runs to 13 residues. Germline V gene lookup returns CDR1 SEHNR and CDR2 FQNEAQ (reference sequence). V lost 4 bases, J lost 7 bases, and 13 bases lay in between. For the CDR3, the DNA is TGTGCCAGCAGCTCTTTGACAGGAAATGAAGCTTTCTTT. Its protein product is CASSSLTGNEAFF.

The gene calls are TRBV30 and TRBJ2-1; the D is unclear. CDR1 GTSNPN and CDR2 SVGIG come from the germline V gene (reference sequence). The CDR3 spans 15 residues. Trimming took off 2 bases at V and 3 bases at J, with 14 bases between the two ends. The CDR3 reads CAWSSTYQNYNEQFF. DNA of the CDR3: TGTGCCTGGAGTTCAACTTATCAAAACTACAATGAGCAGTTCTTC.